These T cell receptor beta chains were read from a single sample in a study of blood T cell repertoires in COVID-19. Generated by immunoSEQ multiplex PCR, the TCRdb table keeps only in-frame clones and is missing some. The sample yields some 100,000 clones, roughly four fifths seen once. The material sequenced was peripheral blood. Receptors originate from a man aged 45-65 years with active or convalescent COVID-19. CDR3s include the opening cysteine and the closing phenylalanine or tryptophan. Fields, in order: V gene, J gene, clone size, D gene, CDR3 protein, CDR3 DNA. D genes are given only for firm matches. Some rows mark clone size as missing; the rest say once, few, many or name a class of expanded clone.

>TRBV7-2|TRBJ2-1|-|TRBD1
CASSSGTGFNEQFF
TGTGCCAGCAGCTCCGGGACAGGGTTTAATGAGCAGTTCTTC
>TRBV27|TRBJ1-5|few|-
CASKLGGVSNQPQHF
TGTGCCAGCAAACTAGGGGGGGTTAGCAATCAGCCCCAGCATTTT
>TRBV4-1|TRBJ1-3|-|-
CASSLLRREGGNTIYF
TGCGCCAGCAGCCTTTTACGGCGGGAGGGAGGAAACACCATATATTTT
>TRBV18|TRBJ2-2|once|TRBD1
CASSLQGATGELFF
TGTGCCAGCTCACTACAGGGGGCTACCGGGGAGCTGTTTTTT
>TRBV10-2|TRBJ1-5|-|-
CASRTNSNQPQHF
TGCGCCAGCAGAACAAATAGCAATCAGCCCCAGCATTTT
>TRBV28|TRBJ2-3|-|TRBD2
CASSSFLAGSTDTQYF
TGTGCCAGCAGTTCCTTCTTAGCGGGGAGCACAGATACGCAGTATTTT
>TRBV7-7|TRBJ2-1|few|-
CASSAVTAAYNEQFF
TGTGCCAGCAGCGCCGTGACGGCGGCCTACAATGAGCAGTTCTTC
>TRBV6-7|TRBJ2-2|-|TRBD2
CASRPGTIANTGELFF
TGTGCCAGCAGGCCCGGGACTATCGCGAACACCGGGGAGCTGTTTTTT
>TRBV4-1|TRBJ1-6|few|TRBD1
CASRLTGGNSPLHF
TGCGCCAGCAGGCTTACAGGGGGGAATTCACCCCTCCACTTT
>TRBV7-9|TRBJ1-6|-|-
CASSPPGGGNSPLHF
TGTGCCAGCAGCCCTCCCGGTGGGGGGAATTCACCCCTCCACTTT
>TRBV19|TRBJ1-1|-|-
CASSRAGMNTEAFF
TGTGCCAGTAGTAGGGCAGGGATGAACACTGAAGCTTTCTTT
>TRBV6-4|TRBJ1-6|few|-
CASRVGAFPNSPLHF
TGTGCCAGCAGAGTAGGAGCATTCCCCAATTCACCCCTCCACTTT
>TRBV5-1|TRBJ2-1|-|TRBD2
CASSSLAGGHNEQFF
TGCGCCAGCAGCTCCCTAGCGGGGGGGCACAATGAGCAGTTCTTC
>TRBV2|TRBJ2-7|-|TRBD2
CASSESRGDASSYEQYF
TGTGCCAGCAGTGAAAGTCGGGGGGACGCGAGCTCCTACGAGCAGTACTTC
>TRBV7-2|TRBJ2-2|-|TRBD1
CASSPQGQLNTGELFF
TGTGCCAGCAGCCCCCAGGGACAGCTGAACACCGGGGAGCTGTTTTTT
>TRBV5-1|TRBJ2-7|-|TRBD1
CASSQGTGGYEQYF
TGCGCCAGCAGCCAAGGGACAGGGGGCTACGAGCAGTACTTC
>TRBV9|TRBJ1-2|once|TRBD1
CASSVGTGVYGYTF
TGTGCCAGCAGCGTAGGGACAGGCGTCTATGGCTACACCTTC
>TRBV4-1|TRBJ1-1|-|-
CASSHGGGGGTEAFF
TGCGCCAGCAGCCACGGGGGGGGTGGAGGCACTGAAGCTTTCTTT
>TRBV19|TRBJ2-1|-|TRBD1
CASSNPGGQGPPNEQFF
TGTGCCAGTAGTAACCCGGGGGGACAGGGCCCCCCCAATGAGCAGTTCTTC
>TRBV10-2|TRBJ2-3|-|-
CASSDPGTDTQYF
TGCGCCAGCAGTGACCCCGGCACAGATACGCAGTATTTT
>TRBV5-6|TRBJ1-2|-|TRBD1
CASSPGTESKGYTF
TGTGCCAGCAGCCCCGGGACAGAATCTAAGGGCTACACCTTC
>TRBV6-5|TRBJ2-3|once|TRBD1
CASRDRGATDTQYF
TGTGCCAGCAGGGACAGGGGAGCGACAGATACGCAGTATTTT
>TRBV27|TRBJ2-3|-|TRBD1
CASSPYRGSDTQYF
TGTGCCAGCAGTCCATACAGGGGTTCAGATACGCAGTATTTT
>TRBV10-1|TRBJ2-1|-|-
CASSEIQGGEQFF
TGCGCCAGCAGTGAGATACAAGGGGGTGAGCAGTTCTTC
>TRBV7-2|TRBJ2-1|-|TRBD2
CASSSWYGTSGNNEQFF
TGTGCCAGCAGCTCATGGTATGGAACTAGCGGTAACAATGAGCAGTTCTTC
>TRBV5-1|TRBJ2-7|once|TRBD2
CASSPWGRDEQYF
TGCGCCAGCAGCCCCTGGGGGAGGGACGAGCAGTACTTC
>TRBV5-5|TRBJ2-7|-|-
CASSLTGILTYEQYF
TGTGCCAGCAGCTTAACAGGGATTTTGACCTACGAGCAGTACTTC